A single sample gave rise to the 5 T cell receptor beta chains below, sequenced in a study of neurological immune-mediated disorders. TCRdb reanalysed the 5' RACE reads using MiXCR and keeps one entry per CDR3 protein. The profile shows tens of thousands of distinct CDR3 sequences, around 4.2% of them singletons. Sequences were obtained from PBMCs. These receptors all stem from a man between 50 and 59 years old with multiple sclerosis.

This clonotype was seen a handful of times. The rearrangement joins TRBV27 to TRBJ2-3; 11 bases map to TRBD1. The CDR3 loop spans 14 amino acids. CDR1 MNHEY and CDR2 SMNVEV come from the germline V gene (reference sequence). V was clipped by 4 bases and J by 8 bases; unmatched bases: 5. The CDR3 sequence: CASSSGTGGITQYF. CDR3 bases: TGTGCCAGCAGTTCCGGGACAGGGGGGATTACGCAGTATTTT.

At least ten counts were recorded for this clonotype. The CDR3 sequence: CSAATSGRGAYEQYF. The CDR3 DNA reads TGCAGTGCTGCGACTAGCGGGAGAGGGGCCTACGAGCAGTACTTC. This chain uses TRBV20-1 with TRBJ2-7; the match to TRBD2 covers 12 bases. Germline assignment: CDR1 DFQATT and CDR2 SNEGSKA (reference sequence). J lost 2 bases, V lost 5 bases, and 7 bases had no gene match. The CDR3 totals 15 residues.

This clonotype was seen ten or more times. This chain links TRBV7-9 with TRBJ2-2; no definite D call. The CDR3 covers 11 residues. V was trimmed by 3 bases and J by 7 bases, leaving 3 bases between them. Germline CDR1 and CDR2: SEHNR and FQNEAQ (reference sequence). The CDR3 sequence is CASSLSGELFF. CDR3 nucleotide sequence: TGTGCCAGCAGCTTGAGCGGGGAGCTGTTTTTT.

Ten or more counts support this clonotype. V and J are TRBV5-6 and TRBJ1-1, with D perhaps matching TRBD1 (5 bases). V was trimmed by 3 bases and J by 4 bases, leaving 16 bases between them. The CDR3 totals 15 residues. Germline CDR1 and CDR2: SGHDT and YYEEEE. The DNA of the CDR3 is TGTGCCAGCAGCTCTCAGGGCCTACGGGTCACTGAAGCTTTCTTT. This codes for CASSSQGLRVTEAFF.

There are a few counts of this clonotype. The gene calls are TRBV9 and TRBJ1-1; TRBD1 aligns across 8 bases. CDR1 SGDLS and CDR2 YYNGEE come from the germline V gene. The length of the CDR3 is 17 residues. The V gene end was trimmed by 4 bases and the J gene end by 1 base; junction bases not matched to a gene: 12. The CDR3 loop reads CASSTIPTGGQNTEAFF. The DNA for the CDR3 is TGTGCCAGCAGCACCATCCCCACAGGGGGTCAGAACACTGAAGCTTTCTTT.